Each of the 29 T cell receptor beta chains below was sequenced from the same sample in a study of spatial heterogeneity in lung cancer. Time point defined: sample taken at primary tumor resection. Whole RNA, which was extracted from tumor, nontumor lung tissue or frozen PBMC, was sequenced without any cell sorting. TCRdb re-derived calls from the 5' RACE reads in MiXCR, one entry per CDR3 protein. The sample lists fewer than 20,000 distinct CDR3 sequences; about 19% were seen once. Sequenced material: PBMCs, taken at surgery. Receptors were obtained from a male donor with early-stage non-small cell lung cancer.

At least ten counts were recorded for this clonotype. The chain recombines TRBV5-5 with TRBJ2-5; D gene uncertain. Trimming removed 4 bases from V and 5 bases from J, with 9 bases in between. This CDR3 has 12 residues. Per the germline V gene, CDR1 is SGHKS and CDR2 is YYEKEE (reference sequence). CDR3 in amino acids: CASSRLLETQYF. The CDR3 nucleotides are TGTGCCAGCAGCCGACTTTTGGAGACCCAGTACTTC.

The chain uses TRBV5-1 and TRBJ2-1, with unresolved D. CDR1 is SGHRS, CDR2 YFSETQ, per germline. V shed 0 bases and J shed 5 bases, with 12 bases lying between them. The CDR3 runs to 15 residues. CDR3 in amino acids: CASSLGPPRHNEQFF. CDR3 nucleotide sequence: TGCGCCAGCAGCTTGGGTCCACCTAGGCACAATGAGCAGTTCTTC.

This clonotype was observed at least ten times. This chain uses TRBV7-2 with TRBJ2-2; possible D gene TRBD1, 5 bases. CDR3 length equals 15 residues. Germline V gene lookup returns CDR1 SGHTA and CDR2 FQGNSA. Trimming pared 5 bases from V and 3 bases from J, leaving 13 bases between. The CDR3, as DNA: TGTGCCAGCAGCCAACGGCAGGGTGACACCGGGGAGCTGTTTTTT. It translates to CASSQRQGDTGELFF.

Details on this clonotype: Given a much more abundant clone one base away, this may be a read error. The CDR3 loop reads CASGYNQQFF. The CDR3 bases are TGTGCCAGCGGCTACAATCAGCAGTTCTTC. The chain links TRBV12-3 or TRBV12-4 to TRBJ2-1, with no clear D. This CDR3 spans 10 amino acids.

The chain uses TRBV6-1 and TRBJ2-7, with 7 positions matching TRBD1. The V gene's germline CDR1 is MNHNS and CDR2 SASEGT. This CDR3 is built from 13 residues. V trimming: 4 bases; J trimming: 2 bases; junction bases outside the gene matches: 2. CDR3 in DNA: TGTGCCAGCAGTGGGACAGGCCCCTACGAGCAGTACTTC. Translation: CASSGTGPYEQYF.

The chain links TRBV12-3 or TRBV12-4 to TRBJ2-3; D uncertain. V was cut by 6 bases and J by 2 bases, with 15 bases left in between. CDR3 length equals 15 residues. CDR3 protein: CASSLIRADTDTQYF. CDR3 in DNA: TGTGCCAGCAGCCTTATAAGGGCGGACACAGATACGCAGTATTTT.

This clonotype is medium-sized (0.01 to 0.1%). The gene calls are TRBV25-1 and TRBJ1-1; D might be TRBD1 (5 bases). Trimming stripped 3 bases from V and 3 bases from J, with 11 bases between. Germline V lookup: CDR1 MGHDK, CDR2 SYGVNS. The CDR3 runs to 14 residues. DNA for the CDR3: TGTGCCAGCAGTGACGGGGGTGTGGACACTGAAGCTTTCTTT. Translating gives CASSDGGVDTEAFF.

V gene TRBV29-1 combines with J gene TRBJ1-5, with TRBD1 matching 8 bases. With 7 bases clipped from V and 9 bases from J, the junction kept 11 bases outside the gene matches. The CDR3 covers 13 residues. CDR1 is SQVTM, CDR2 ANQGSEA, per germline. The CDR3 is CSAAPGQGRPQHF. The CDR3 DNA is TGCAGCGCTGCCCCTGGACAGGGTCGGCCCCAGCATTTT. Filled out from reference TRBV29-1 and TRBJ1-5, the complete variable domain reads SAVISQKPSRDICQRGTSLTIQCQVDSQVTMMFWYRQQPGQSLTLIATANQGSEATYESGFVIDKFPISRPNLTFSTLTVSNMSPEDSSIYLCSAAPGQGRPQHFGDGTRLSIL.

The chain has TRBV20-1 and TRBJ2-1; 7 bases fit TRBD2. Looked up from germline, CDR1 is DFQATT and CDR2 is SNEGSKA (reference sequence). CDR3 size: 15 residues. The V and J ends lost 6 bases and 2 bases, in that order; junction bases with no gene match: 10. Here the CDR3 DNA reads TGCAGTGCCACCCCTTTGGCGGGGGCCTACAATGAGCAGTTCTTC. This translates into CSATPLAGAYNEQFF.

The chain couples TRBV20-1 to TRBJ2-3; D assignment may be TRBD1 or TRBD2 (5 bases each). Trimming shortened V by 6 bases and J by 6 bases, and 16 bases separated the two germline ends. Germline V gene data show CDR1 as DFQATT and CDR2 as SNEGSKA (reference sequence). The CDR3 totals 13 residues. The CDR3 sequence: CSARNGGADTQYF. CDR3 in DNA: TGCAGTGCCCGAAATGGGGGAGCGGATACGCAGTATTTT.

This clonotype is judged medium-sized. The chain joins TRBV16 to TRBJ1-2; D unclear. V was cut by 0 bases and J by 2 bases, with 10 bases left in between. Germline V gives CDR1 KGHSY, CDR2 FQNENV. This CDR3 spans 15 amino acids. The CDR3 is CASSQSVRTNYGYTF. DNA of the CDR3: TGTGCCAGCAGCCAATCAGTACGCACAAACTATGGCTACACCTTC.

By frequency in the sample, this clonotype is medium-sized. This chain links TRBV19 with TRBJ2-1; the D gene could be TRBD1 or TRBD2 (5 bases each). This CDR3 is 15 amino acids long. Per germline, CDR1 LNHDA and CDR2 SQIVND (reference sequence). Trimming cost V 1 base and J 9 bases, with 16 bases left between them. DNA for the CDR3: TGTGCCAGTAGTATAGTGGGGGATCCCCCCGCTGAGCAGTTCTTC. It translates to CASSIVGDPPAEQFF.

The rearrangement joins TRBV12-5 to TRBJ2-5; D is uncertain. This CDR3 has 13 residues. Trimming shortened V by 6 bases and J by 5 bases, and 13 bases separated the two germline ends. Germline V gene lookup returns CDR1 LGHNT and CDR2 FRNRAP. The CDR3 bases are TGTGCTAGTGGCCCTCATAGGTGGGAGACCCAGTACTTC. Translating it yields CASGPHRWETQYF.

The gene calls are TRBV15 and TRBJ2-1, with 8 bases aligning to TRBD1. Trimming removed 7 bases from V and 2 bases from J; junction bases left unmatched: 7. The CDR3 spans 15 residues. Germline CDR1 and CDR2: LNHNV and YYDKDF (reference sequence). The CDR3 nucleotides read TGTGCCACCATATGGACAGGGATCCCCTACAATGAGCAGTTCTTC. Its protein is CATIWTGIPYNEQFF.

Note on this clonotype: This may arise from a read error, as a much more abundant clone is one base away. V usage is TRBV2 and J usage is TRBJ2-2; D unresolved. Germline CDR1 SNHLY, CDR2 FYNNEI. V was pared by 4 bases and J by 3 bases, with 12 bases between. The CDR3 covers 15 residues. The DNA for the CDR3 is TGTGCCAGCAGTGCCCGGCAGGATGACACCGGGGAGCTGTTTTTT. Translation gives CASSARQDDTGELFF.

This clonotype has a count of ten or more. The CDR3 DNA is TGTGCCAGCAGCTTGGCGGGAAATGAGCAGTTCTTC. Encoded protein: CASSLAGNEQFF. The V gene is TRBV5-4, the J gene TRBJ2-1, with D tentatively TRBD2 (5 bases). This CDR3 contains 12 residues. The V end was cut by 0 bases, the J end by 7 bases, with 5 bases between. Per germline, CDR1 SGHNT and CDR2 YYREEE (reference sequence). The complete variable domain, with remaining parts taken from reference TRBV5-4 and TRBJ2-1, reads ETGVTQSPTHLIKTRGQQVTLRCSSQSGHNTVSWYQQALGQGPQFIFQYYREEENGRGNFPPRFSGLQFPNYSSELNVNALELDDSALYLCASSLAGNEQFFGPGTRLTVL.

The table lists this clonotype with many counts. The rearrangement joins TRBV29-1 to TRBJ2-2; 7 nucleotides align to TRBD1. The CDR3 has 13 residues. The germline CDR1 and CDR2 sequences are SQVTM and ANQGSEA. Trimming cost V 4 bases and J 7 bases; bases outside gene matches: 6. CDR3 sequence reads: CSVVIQGIGELFF. CDR3 nucleotides: TGCAGCGTTGTGATACAGGGGATCGGGGAGCTGTTTTTT.

This clonotype is medium-sized by share. This chain uses TRBV7-9 with TRBJ2-2; 8 bases are a match to TRBD1. Germline-derived CDR1 and CDR2 are SEHNR and FQNEAQ (reference sequence). CDR3 length: 16 amino acids. V trimming: 5 bases; J trimming: 0 bases; junction bases outside the gene matches: 5. The CDR3: CASSHRQGSNTGELFF. The CDR3 DNA is TGTGCCAGCAGCCACCGACAGGGGTCGAACACCGGGGAGCTGTTTTTT.

This clonotype showed up many times. The J gene is TRBJ1-3, the V gene TRBV20-1; no firm D call. Germline values: CDR1 DFQATT, CDR2 SNEGSKA (reference sequence). The CDR3 is 15 residues long. V lost 0 bases and J 4 bases, leaving 13 bases between the germline ends. The CDR3 spells CSARDPRVAGNTIYF. CDR3 coding DNA: TGCAGTGCTAGAGACCCTCGGGTGGCAGGAAACACCATATATTTT.

This clonotype was seen at least ten times. At one end the junction does not follow the germline gene, possibly because of a read error. The chain couples TRBV7-7 to TRBJ2-1; no firm D call. In germline, CDR1 is SSHAT, CDR2 FNYEAQ (reference sequence). CDR3 size: 13 residues. The CDR3 coding sequence is TGTGCTAGCAGCTTATCGATCTACAATGAGCAGTTCTTC. Amino acids: CASSLSIYNEQFF.

The sample holds many counts of this clonotype. This chain links TRBV6-1 with TRBJ1-2, with 11 bases that match TRBD1. J lost 5 bases, V lost 6 bases, and 5 bases had no gene match. Germline V CDR1 and CDR2: MNHNS, SASEGT. This CDR3 spans 14 amino acids. The CDR3 DNA is TGTGCCAGCAGCGGACAGGGGGCTGGGTATGGCTACACCTTC. Its translation: CASSGQGAGYGYTF.

By proportion, this clonotype is medium-sized. The chain is built from TRBV7-3 and TRBJ2-5, with D unresolved. V was pared by 1 base and J by 4 bases, with 7 bases between. Germline CDR1 is SGHTA and CDR2 is FQGTGA. This CDR3 has 13 residues. CDR3 bases: TGTGCCAGCAGCTTAAATCGAGGAGAGACCCAGTACTTC. Residues: CASSLNRGETQYF.

This clonotype was recorded many times. This chain connects TRBV5-1 to TRBJ1-1; D unresolved. V shed 6 bases and J shed 1 base, with 16 bases lying between them. Germline V gives CDR1 SGHRS, CDR2 YFSETQ. The CDR3 runs to 15 residues. CDR3 DNA sequence: TGCGCCAGCAAGGTCAACGCCGCGGAGAACACTGAAGCTTTCTTT. Translating gives CASKVNAAENTEAFF.

This clonotype was seen repeatedly, ten times or more. The chain recombines TRBV12-5 with TRBJ2-7, with D perhaps TRBD1 (5 bases). With 2 bases removed from V and 0 bases from J, the gap between germline ends came to 5 bases. Germline assignment: CDR1 LGHNT and CDR2 FRNRAP. The CDR3 runs 13 residues. For the CDR3, the DNA is TGTGCTAGTGGTTTGACAGGCTCCTACGAGCAGTACTTC. It encodes CASGLTGSYEQYF.

This clonotype showed up many times. This chain links TRBV10-3 with TRBJ2-2; 7 bases match TRBD1. J lost 1 base, V lost 10 bases, and 6 bases had no gene match. The CDR3 totals 14 residues. Per germline, CDR1 ENHRY and CDR2 SYGVKD. This CDR3 is CATHGTENTGELFF. The CDR3, as DNA: TGTGCCACACACGGGACAGAGAACACCGGGGAGCTGTTTTTT.

This clonotype has ten or more counts. J is TRBJ1-6 and V is TRBV18, with TRBD1 as a possible D gene (5 bases). This CDR3 has 13 residues. Looked up from germline, CDR1 is KGHSH and CDR2 is LQKENI. The ends were cut back, 6 bases at V and 10 bases at J, with 13 bases in the middle. CDR3 sequence (DNA): TGTGCCAGCTCGCCTCGGGACGACTCACCCCTCCACTTT. Protein: CASSPRDDSPLHF.

This clonotype was counted once. The chain's CDR3 is CASGFASGGSETQYF. In DNA, the CDR3 is TGTGCCAGCGGGTTCGCTAGCGGGGGTTCAGAGACCCAGTACTTC. The genes are TRBV7-9 and TRBJ2-5, with 10 nucleotides matching TRBD2. CDR1 and CDR2 from the germline V gene are SEHNR and FQNEAQ (reference sequence). This CDR3 is built from 15 residues. V was pared by 8 bases and J by 4 bases, with 10 bases of the junction left unmatched.

The rearrangement links TRBV20-1 to TRBJ1-2; D unclear. Trimming stripped 1 base from V and 5 bases from J, with 11 bases between. Germline CDR1 is DFQATT and CDR2 is SNEGSKA (reference sequence). CDR3 length: 13 residues. Here the CDR3 reads CSARVQEGYGYTF. CDR3 bases: TGCAGTGCTAGAGTTCAAGAAGGGTATGGCTACACCTTC.

The chain couples TRBV28 to TRBJ2-7; D perhaps matches TRBD2 (6 bases). CDR1 is MDHEN, CDR2 SYDVKM, per germline. The CDR3 length is 16 residues. Trimming cost V 3 bases and J 4 bases, with 19 bases left between them. This CDR3 is CASSFWDLDQSYEQYF. The CDR3 DNA sequence: TGTGCCAGCAGTTTCTGGGACTTGGACCAGTCGTACGAGCAGTACTTC.